The table lists the clone carrying this T cell receptor beta chain with a few counts. Its specificity is not known. The data are from a study of T cells after yellow fever vaccination. Study background: SMART-Seq v4 Ultra Low Input prepared libraries from low-cell fractions. Findings and limits, study-wide: Subsequent booster samples again held most clones from primary vaccination (around 96% CD4, 85% to 90% CD8). Repertoires sorted by FACS could include abundant clonotypes that are contaminants from the bulk population. A small share of clonotypes appeared in both CD4 and CD8 compartments.

MiXCR, applied by TCRdb to the 5' RACE reads, yields one record per CDR3 protein. This table holds hundreds of thousands of distinct CDR3 sequences, around 12% found once. Trimming shortened V by 4 bases and J by 3 bases, and 13 bases separated the two germline ends. The CDR3 extends over 15 amino acids. The V gene's germline CDR1 is MRHNA and CDR2 SNTAGT. The clonotype originates from a man aged 25-45 years who received the YFV17D yellow fever vaccine. Sequenced here: PBMCs, sampled on the day of the yellow fever booster vaccination. This rearrangement joins TRBV6-4 to TRBJ2-1; D is unclear. CDR3 sequence: CASSAEHGHYNEQFF. CDR3 nucleotide sequence: TGTGCCAGCAGTGCCGAACATGGCCACTACAATGAGCAGTTCTTC.